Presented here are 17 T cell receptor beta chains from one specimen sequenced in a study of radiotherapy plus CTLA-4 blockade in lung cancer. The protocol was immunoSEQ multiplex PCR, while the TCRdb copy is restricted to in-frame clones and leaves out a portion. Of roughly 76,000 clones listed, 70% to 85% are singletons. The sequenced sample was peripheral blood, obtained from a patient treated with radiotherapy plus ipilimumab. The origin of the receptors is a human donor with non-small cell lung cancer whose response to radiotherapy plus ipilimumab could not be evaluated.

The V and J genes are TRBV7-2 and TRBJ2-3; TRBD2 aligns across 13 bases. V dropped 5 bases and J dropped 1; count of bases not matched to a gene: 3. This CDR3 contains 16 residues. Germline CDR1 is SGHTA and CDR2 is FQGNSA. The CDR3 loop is CASSPLAGGGTDTQYF. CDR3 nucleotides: TGTGCCAGCAGCCCACTAGCGGGGGGGGGCACAGATACGCAGTATTTT.

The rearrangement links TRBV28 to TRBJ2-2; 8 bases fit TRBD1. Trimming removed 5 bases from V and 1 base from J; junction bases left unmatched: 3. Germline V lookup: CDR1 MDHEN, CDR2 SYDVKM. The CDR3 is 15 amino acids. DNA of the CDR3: TGTGCCAGCAGTCACAGGGGGTGGAACACCGGGGAGCTGTTTTTT. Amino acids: CASSHRGWNTGELFF.

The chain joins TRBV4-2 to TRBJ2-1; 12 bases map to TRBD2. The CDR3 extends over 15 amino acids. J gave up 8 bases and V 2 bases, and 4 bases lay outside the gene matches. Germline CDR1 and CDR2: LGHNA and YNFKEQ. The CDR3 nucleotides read TGTGCCAGCAGCCAAAGGACTAGCGGGAACCATGAGCAGTTCTTC. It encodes CASSQRTSGNHEQFF.

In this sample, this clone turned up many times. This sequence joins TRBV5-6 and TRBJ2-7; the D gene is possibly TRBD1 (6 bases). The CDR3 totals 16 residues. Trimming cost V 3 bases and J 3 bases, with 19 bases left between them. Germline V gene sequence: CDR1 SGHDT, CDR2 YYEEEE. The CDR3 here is CASSSIYRVPGYEQYF. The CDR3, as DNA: TGTGCCAGCAGCTCTATTTACAGGGTGCCGGGCTACGAGCAGTACTTC. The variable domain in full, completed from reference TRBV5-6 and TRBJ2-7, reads DAGVTQSPTHLIKTRGQQVTLRCSPKSGHDTVSWYQQALGQGPQFIFQYYEEEERQRGNFPDRFSGHQFPNYSSELNVNALLLGDSALYLCASSSIYRVPGYEQYFGPGTRLTVT.

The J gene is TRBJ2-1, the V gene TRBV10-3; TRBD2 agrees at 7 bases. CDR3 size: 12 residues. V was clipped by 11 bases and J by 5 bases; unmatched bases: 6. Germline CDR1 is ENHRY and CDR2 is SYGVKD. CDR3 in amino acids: CAGGGPDNEQFF. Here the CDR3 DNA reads TGTGCCGGGGGAGGGCCCGACAATGAGCAGTTCTTC.

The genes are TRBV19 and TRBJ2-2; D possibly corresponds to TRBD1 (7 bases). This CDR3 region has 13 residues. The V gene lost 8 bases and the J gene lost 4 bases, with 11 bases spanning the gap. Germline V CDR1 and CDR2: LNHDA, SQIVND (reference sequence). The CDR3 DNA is TGTGCCAGTTCTCAGGGGGGCACCGGGGAGCTGTTTTTT. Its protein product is CASSQGGTGELFF.

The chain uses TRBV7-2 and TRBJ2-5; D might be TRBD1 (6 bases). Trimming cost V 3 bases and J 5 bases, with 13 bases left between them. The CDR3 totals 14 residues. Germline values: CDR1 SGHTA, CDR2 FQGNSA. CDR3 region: CASSLGNRAETQYF. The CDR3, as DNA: TGTGCCAGCAGCTTGGGGAACAGGGCGGAGACCCAGTACTTC.

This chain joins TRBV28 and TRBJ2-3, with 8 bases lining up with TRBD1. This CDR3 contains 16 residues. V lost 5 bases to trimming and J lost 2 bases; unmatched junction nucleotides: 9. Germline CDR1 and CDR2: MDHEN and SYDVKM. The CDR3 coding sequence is TGTGCCAGCAGTCCACAGGGACAGGAGGACACAGATACGCAGTATTTT. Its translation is CASSPQGQEDTDTQYF.

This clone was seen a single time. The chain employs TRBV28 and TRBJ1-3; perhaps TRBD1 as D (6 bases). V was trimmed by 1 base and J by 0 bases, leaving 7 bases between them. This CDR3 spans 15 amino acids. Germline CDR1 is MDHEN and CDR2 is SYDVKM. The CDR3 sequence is CASSLYRDSGNTIYF. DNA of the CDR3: TGTGCCAGCAGTTTATACAGGGACTCTGGAAACACCATATATTTT.

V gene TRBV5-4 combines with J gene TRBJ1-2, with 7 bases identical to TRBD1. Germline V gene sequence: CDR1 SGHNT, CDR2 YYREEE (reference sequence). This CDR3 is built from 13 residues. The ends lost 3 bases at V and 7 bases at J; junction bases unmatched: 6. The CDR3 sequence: CASSSHQGVGYTF. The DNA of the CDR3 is TGTGCCAGCAGCTCCCACCAGGGGGTTGGCTACACCTTC.

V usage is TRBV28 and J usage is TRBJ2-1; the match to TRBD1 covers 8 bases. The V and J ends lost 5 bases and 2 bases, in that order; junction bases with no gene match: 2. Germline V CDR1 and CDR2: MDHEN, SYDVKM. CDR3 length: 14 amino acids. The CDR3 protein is CASSPGGAYNEQFF. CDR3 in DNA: TGTGCCAGCAGTCCAGGGGGCGCCTACAATGAGCAGTTCTTC.

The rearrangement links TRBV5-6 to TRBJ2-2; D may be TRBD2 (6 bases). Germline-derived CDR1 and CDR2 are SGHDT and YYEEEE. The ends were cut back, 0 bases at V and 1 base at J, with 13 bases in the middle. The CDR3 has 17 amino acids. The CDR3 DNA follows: TGTGCCAGCAGCTTGGTATTCCGGAGGGAGAACACCGGGGAGCTGTTTTTT. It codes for CASSLVFRRENTGELFF.

CDR3 sequence reads: CASSEWTEAFF. DNA of the CDR3: TGTGCCAGCAGTGAATGGACAGAAGCTTTCTTT. The rearrangement uses TRBV6-1 and TRBJ1-1; D is perhaps TRBD1 (5 bases). From germline, CDR1 is MNHNS and CDR2 SASEGT. Trimming removed 2 bases from V and 8 bases from J, with 6 bases in between. The CDR3 sequence is 11 residues long.

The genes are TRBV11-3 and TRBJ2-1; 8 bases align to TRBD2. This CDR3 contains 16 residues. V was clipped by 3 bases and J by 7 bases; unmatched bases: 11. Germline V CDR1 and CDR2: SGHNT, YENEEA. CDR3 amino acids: CASSFDSGTSGNEQFF. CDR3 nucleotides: TGTGCCAGCAGCTTCGACTCCGGGACTAGTGGAAATGAGCAGTTCTTC.

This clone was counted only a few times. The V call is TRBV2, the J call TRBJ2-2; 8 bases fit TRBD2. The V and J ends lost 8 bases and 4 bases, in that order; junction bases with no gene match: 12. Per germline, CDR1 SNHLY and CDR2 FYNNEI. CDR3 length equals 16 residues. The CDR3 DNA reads TGTGCCAGCCCTGCCGGCGGGGGGCCGAGCACCGGGGAGCTGTTTTTT. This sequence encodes CASPAGGGPSTGELFF.

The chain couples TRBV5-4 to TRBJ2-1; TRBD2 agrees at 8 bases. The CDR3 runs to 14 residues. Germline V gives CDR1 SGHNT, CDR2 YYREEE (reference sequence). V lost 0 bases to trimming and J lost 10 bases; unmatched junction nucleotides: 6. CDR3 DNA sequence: TGTGCCAGCAGCTTGGTTCTCGCGGGGGGCGAGCAGTTCTTC. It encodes CASSLVLAGGEQFF.

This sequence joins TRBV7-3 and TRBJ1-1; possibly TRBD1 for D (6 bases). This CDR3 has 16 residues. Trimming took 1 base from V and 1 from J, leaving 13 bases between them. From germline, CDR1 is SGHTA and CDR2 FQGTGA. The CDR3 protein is CASSLIGGRGNTEAFF. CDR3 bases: TGTGCCAGCAGCTTAATCGGAGGCAGGGGGAACACTGAAGCTTTCTTT.